The 21 T cell receptor beta chains in this list originate from one sample, sequenced in a study of control samples from healthy donors and cancer patients. The data were produced by immunoSEQ multiplex PCR, yet TCRdb's version contains in-frame clones alone and is incomplete. The sample holds roughly 200,000 clones; 90% to 95% are singletons and the top ten take approximately 1.5%. Sequencing was performed on blood. These receptors were obtained from a man aged 45-65 years in good health.

The V and J genes are TRBV5-5 and TRBJ1-5; no clear D gene. The germline V gene has CDR1 SGHKS and CDR2 YYEKEE (reference sequence). Trimming left V 1 base short and J 5 bases short, with 7 bases between. This CDR3 has 13 residues. CDR3 in amino acids: CASSLYRDQPQHF. Written as DNA, the CDR3 is TGTGCCAGCAGCTTGTACCGGGATCAGCCCCAGCATTTT.

The V gene is TRBV6-5, the J gene TRBJ2-1; perhaps TRBD2 as D (6 bases). V was shortened by 2 bases and J by 7 bases, with 18 bases between the two germline ends. The CDR3 is 16 residues long. Germline V gene data show CDR1 as MNHEY and CDR2 as SVGAGI. Here the CDR3 reads CASSYAFRTGGNEQFF. CDR3 DNA: TGTGCCAGCAGTTACGCATTCCGGACTGGGGGGAATGAGCAGTTCTTC.

This chain joins TRBV2 and TRBJ1-6; no definite D call. V lost 2 bases, J lost 6 bases, and 8 bases lay in between. CDR3 length: 14 amino acids. CDR1 is SNHLY, CDR2 FYNNEI, per germline. As DNA, the CDR3 is TGTGCCAGCAGTGAAACAGCTGGTAATTCACCCCTCCACTTT. Amino acids: CASSETAGNSPLHF. Full variable domain (remainder filled in from reference TRBV2 and TRBJ1-6): EPEVTQTPSHQVTQMGQEVILRCVPISNHLYFYWYRQILGQKVEFLVSFYNNEISEKSEIFDDQFSVERPDGSNFTLKIRSTKLEDSAMYFCASSETAGNSPLHFGNGTRLTVT.

The chain's CDR3 is CASSPRPDTEAFF. As DNA, the CDR3 is TGCGCCAGCAGCCCTAGACCCGACACTGAAGCTTTCTTT. This chain links TRBV4-1 with TRBJ1-1; D uncertain. The CDR3 totals 13 residues. Germline lookup yields CDR1 MGHRA and CDR2 YSYEKL. The ends were cut back, 4 bases at V and 3 bases at J, with 9 bases in the middle.

The chain links TRBV12-3 or TRBV12-4 to TRBJ2-6; D is ambiguous. Trimming cost V 6 bases and J 4 bases, with 1 base left between them. The CDR3 extends over 11 amino acids. Here the CDR3 DNA reads TGTGCCAGCAGGGGGGCCAACGTCCTGACTTTC. Translated: CASRGANVLTF.

The chain has TRBV5-4 and TRBJ2-3; D uncertain. With 1 base removed from V and 0 bases from J, the gap between germline ends came to 12 bases. CDR3 length: 16 residues. Germline values: CDR1 SGHNT, CDR2 YYREEE (reference sequence). The CDR3 loop reads CASSLPGRDSTDTQYF. The CDR3, as DNA: TGTGCCAGCAGCTTGCCCGGACGCGATAGCACAGATACGCAGTATTTT. The full variable domain, with the rest looked up from reference TRBV5-4 and TRBJ2-3, is ETGVTQSPTHLIKTRGQQVTLRCSSQSGHNTVSWYQQALGQGPQFIFQYYREEENGRGNFPPRFSGLQFPNYSSELNVNALELDDSALYLCASSLPGRDSTDTQYFGPGTRLTVL.

The V and J genes are TRBV6-6 and TRBJ1-2, with 7 bases matching TRBD1. CDR1 and CDR2 from the germline V gene are MNHNY and SVGAGI (reference sequence). The CDR3 extends over 15 amino acids. Trimming at V came to 8 bases and at J to 5 bases, leaving 14 bases not matched to a gene. Here the CDR3 reads CASSRQGGRDYGYTF. The CDR3 DNA is TGTGCCAGCTCCCGACAGGGAGGGAGGGATTATGGCTACACCTTC.

The rearrangement joins TRBV7-9 to TRBJ1-5; TRBD1 agrees at 12 bases. The CDR3 sequence is 14 residues long. Unmatched junction bases numbered 6, after V lost 5 bases and J lost 10 bases. Germline CDR1 reads SEHNR; CDR2 reads FQNEAQ (reference sequence). As DNA, the CDR3 is TGTGCCAGCAGCCTAGGGACAGGGGGCGATCCCCAGCATTTT. It encodes CASSLGTGGDPQHF.

The V and J genes are TRBV6-5 and TRBJ2-3; 7 bases fit TRBD1. Germline V gene data show CDR1 as MNHEY and CDR2 as SVGAGI. This CDR3 is built from 12 residues. The CDR3 spells CVTTGDTDTQYF. CDR3 nucleotides: TGTGTAACAACAGGGGACACAGATACGCAGTATTTT.

The V call is TRBV7-9, the J call TRBJ1-4; the D gene is possibly TRBD1 (5 bases). This CDR3 contains 14 residues. Trimming pared 4 bases from V and 7 bases from J, leaving 13 bases between. CDR1 and CDR2 (germline): SEHNR, FQNEAQ (reference sequence). For the CDR3, the DNA is TGTGCCAGCAGCTCCAGGGTTGACGGTGAAAAACTGTTTTTT. It codes for CASSSRVDGEKLFF.

This rearrangement joins TRBV9 to TRBJ1-2; D ambiguous. The germline gives CDR1 SGDLS, CDR2 YYNGEE. The CDR3 has 13 amino acids. Trimming removed 0 bases at V and 4 bases at J, with 7 bases between. The CDR3 here is CASSVATLYGYTF. Here the CDR3 DNA reads TGTGCCAGCAGCGTAGCTACTCTCTATGGCTACACCTTC.

The J gene is TRBJ2-2, the V gene TRBV9; D tentatively reads TRBD1 or TRBD2 (5 bases each). V was shortened by 4 bases and J by 4 bases, with 17 bases between the two germline ends. Germline assignment: CDR1 SGDLS and CDR2 YYNGEE. CDR3 length equals 16 residues. The CDR3 here is CASSPHSREPTGELFF. The DNA for the CDR3 is TGTGCCAGCAGCCCCCACTCCAGGGAGCCCACCGGGGAGCTGTTTTTT.

The V gene is TRBV3-1 (or the pseudogene TRBV3-2), the J gene TRBJ1-1, with D perhaps TRBD1 (6 bases). The germline gives CDR1 LGHDT, CDR2 YNNKEL (reference sequence). CDR3 length: 13 residues. Trimming took 5 bases from V and 4 from J, leaving 11 bases between them. DNA of the CDR3: TGTGCCAGCAGCTTGCAGGGGTCCACTGAAGCTTTCTTT. This sequence encodes CASSLQGSTEAFF.

Only a few counts were recorded for this clone. This chain uses TRBV15 with TRBJ2-3; D is ambiguous. V was clipped by 0 bases and J by 4 bases, with 11 bases between them. The CDR3 runs to 15 residues. Germline CDR1 LNHNV, CDR2 YYDKDF (reference sequence). The CDR3 region has the DNA TGTGCCACCAGCAGAGATCCTGGGGATGCAGATACGCAGTATTTT. Amino acid sequence: CATSRDPGDADTQYF.

The chain carries TRBV18 and TRBJ1-2; tentative D call: TRBD1 (5 bases). Germline V gene data show CDR1 as KGHSH and CDR2 as LQKENI. V was clipped by 2 bases and J by 5 bases, with 12 bases between them. The CDR3 spans 14 residues. The CDR3 coding sequence is TGTGCCAGCTCACCAGCCAGGGACGTTTATGGCTACACCTTC. Its protein is CASSPARDVYGYTF.

The chain uses TRBV6-5 and TRBJ2-1; 7 nucleotides align to TRBD2. The CDR3 is made up of 11 amino acids. Germline V gene lookup returns CDR1 MNHEY and CDR2 SVGAGI. CDR3 residues: CGGGDNNEQFF. Here the CDR3 DNA reads TGTGGGGGGGGTGATAACAATGAGCAGTTCTTC.

The V call is TRBV10-3, the J call TRBJ1-6; 10 bases fit TRBD1. The germline CDR1 and CDR2 sequences are ENHRY and SYGVKD. The CDR3 extends over 17 amino acids. J was trimmed by 5 bases and V by 4 bases; bases with no gene match: 8. CDR3 coding DNA: TGTGCCATCAGTGGCACAGTGACAGGGGGCAATAATTCACCCCTCCACTTT. It yields the protein CAISGTVTGGNNSPLHF.

The rearrangement links TRBV13 to TRBJ1-2, with D uncertain. The length of the CDR3 is 14 residues. V lost 2 bases to trimming and J lost 4 bases, with 11 bases between them. Germline values: CDR1 PRHDT, CDR2 FYEKMQ (reference sequence). In DNA form, the CDR3 reads TGTGCCAGCAGCTTATTAGTTCCGGGCTATGGCTACACCTTC. As protein: CASSLLVPGYGYTF.

The J gene is TRBJ1-3, the V gene TRBV18; unclear D gene. CDR3 length: 16 residues. V lost 3 bases to trimming and J lost 0 bases, with 12 bases between them. Germline CDR1 reads KGHSH; CDR2 reads LQKENI. CDR3 in amino acids: CASSPFPGSSGNTIYF. The DNA of the CDR3 is TGTGCCAGCTCACCGTTCCCCGGGAGCTCTGGAAACACCATATATTTT.

V and J are TRBV28 and TRBJ1-2; D is possibly TRBD1 (5 bases). CDR1 MDHEN and CDR2 SYDVKM come from the germline V gene. Deletions cut 5 bases from V and 5 bases from J, with 21 bases between. This CDR3 comprises 16 residues. Here the CDR3 DNA reads TGTGCCAGCAGTGTTTTGGGGGACCGCGCTTCATATGGCTACACCTTC. It specifies CASSVLGDRASYGYTF.

This chain uses TRBV13 with TRBJ1-1, with D possibly TRBD1 on 6 matching bases. The CDR3 extends over 14 amino acids. Germline V gives CDR1 PRHDT, CDR2 FYEKMQ (reference sequence). The V end was cut by 1 base, the J end by 4 bases, with 10 bases between. CDR3 amino acids: CASSLDRVSTEAFF. CDR3 bases: TGTGCCAGCAGCTTAGACAGGGTGAGCACTGAAGCTTTCTTT.